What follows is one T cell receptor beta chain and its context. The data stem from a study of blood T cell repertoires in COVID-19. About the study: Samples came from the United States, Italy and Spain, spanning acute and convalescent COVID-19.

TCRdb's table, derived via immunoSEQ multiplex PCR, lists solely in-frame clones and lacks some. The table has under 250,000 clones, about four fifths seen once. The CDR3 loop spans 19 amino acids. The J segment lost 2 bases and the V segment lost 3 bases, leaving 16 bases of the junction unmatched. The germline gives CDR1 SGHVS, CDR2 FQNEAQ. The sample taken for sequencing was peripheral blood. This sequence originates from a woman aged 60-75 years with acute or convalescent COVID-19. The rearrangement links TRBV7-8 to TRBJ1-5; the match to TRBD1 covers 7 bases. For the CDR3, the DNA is TGTGCCAGCAGCTTTTTGGTTTTGCGGCAGGGGGGACGCAATCAGCCCCAGCATTTT. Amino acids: CASSFLVLRQGGRNQPQHF.